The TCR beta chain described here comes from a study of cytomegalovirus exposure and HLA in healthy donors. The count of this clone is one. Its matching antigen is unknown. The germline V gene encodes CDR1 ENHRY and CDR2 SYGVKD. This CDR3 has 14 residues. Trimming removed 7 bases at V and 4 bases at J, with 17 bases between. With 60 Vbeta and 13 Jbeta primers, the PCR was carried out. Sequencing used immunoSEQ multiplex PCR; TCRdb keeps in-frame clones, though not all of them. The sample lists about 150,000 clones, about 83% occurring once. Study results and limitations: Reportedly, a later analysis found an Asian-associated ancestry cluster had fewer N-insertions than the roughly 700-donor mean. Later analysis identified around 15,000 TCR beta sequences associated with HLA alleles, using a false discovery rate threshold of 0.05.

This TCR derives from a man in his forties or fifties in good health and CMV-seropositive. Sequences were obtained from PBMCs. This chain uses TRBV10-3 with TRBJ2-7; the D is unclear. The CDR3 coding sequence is TGTGCCATCAAGGAGACTTTTAGCCCTTACGAGCAGTACTTC. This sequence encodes CAIKETFSPYEQYF.